This T cell receptor (beta chain) was identified during a study of T cell responses to AZD1222 COVID-19 vaccine. Turning to the study itself: Pooling covered second doses at about 4 or about 12 weeks.

The study, taken as a whole, reports: White British donors predominated, females outnumbered males, and clonal diversity was possibly underestimated.

The repertoire was sequenced with immunoSEQ multiplex PCR; TCRdb's copy has only in-frame clones and lacks some. Of about 180,000 clones detected, roughly nine tenths appear once; the ten largest clones hold about 3%. Details on this clone: Its specificity is not known.

The V gene's germline CDR1 is SGHTA and CDR2 FQGNSA. The CDR3 loop spans 15 amino acids. V was cut by 1 base and J by 8 bases, with 15 bases left in between. The receptor was derived from an adult in good health. This chain uses TRBV7-2 with TRBJ2-1; D not resolved. The source material was peripheral blood, sampled on day 0 of AZD1222 vaccination. CDR3: CASSLDGRGDDEQFF. The CDR3 DNA follows: TGTGCCAGCAGCTTAGACGGACGAGGCGATGATGAGCAGTTCTTC.